Following are 12 T cell receptor beta chains from one sample sequenced in a study of identical twins. TCRdb ran MiXCR on the 5' RACE reads and lists one entry per CDR3 protein. Altogether 150,000 or so distinct CDR3 sequences are present, roughly 3.3% being singletons, with the ten largest covering around 8%. Sample: memory T cells sorted from blood. The source of these receptors is a man between 18 and 29 years old in good health.

This clonotype rates as medium-sized (0.01 to 0.1%). The chain combines TRBV10-3 with TRBJ2-1, with D perhaps matching TRBD1 (6 bases). CDR1 and CDR2 (germline): ENHRY, SYGVKD. The CDR3 totals 12 residues. With 10 bases removed from V and 6 bases from J, the gap between germline ends came to 13 bases. The CDR3 DNA reads as TGTGCCAGCAGACAGGATCTCAATGAGCAGTTCTTC. It codes for CASRQDLNEQFF.

This clonotype has at least ten counts. CDR3 DNA sequence: TGTGCCAGCAGCAAAGGCCCCGGCCGGGAGACAGATACGCAGTATTTT. Translated, it gives CASSKGPGRETDTQYF. The chain uses TRBV6-2 or TRBV6-3 and TRBJ2-3; maybe TRBD2 (6 bases). The CDR3 covers 16 residues. From germline, CDR1 is MNHEY and CDR2 SVGEGT. V lost 6 bases and J 3 bases, leaving 19 bases between the germline ends.

In this sample, this clonotype turned up many times. The chain has TRBV7-8 and TRBJ2-3, with TRBD2 matching 7 bases. V lost 3 bases, J lost 0 bases, and 9 bases stayed unmatched. This CDR3 contains 17 residues. Germline assignment: CDR1 SGHVS and CDR2 FQNEAQ. The chain's CDR3 is CASSFTLAGVSTDTQYF. CDR3 bases: TGTGCCAGCAGCTTCACTTTGGCGGGAGTCAGCACAGATACGCAGTATTTT.

This clonotype showed up many times. The chain couples TRBV7-2 to TRBJ2-1; D call uncertain. The germline gives CDR1 SGHTA, CDR2 FQGNSA. The CDR3 has 13 residues. Trimming removed 4 bases from V and 8 bases from J, with 12 bases in between. CDR3: CASSSSRFDEQFF. In DNA, the CDR3 is TGTGCCAGCAGCTCGTCTAGGTTTGATGAGCAGTTCTTC.

Only a few counts were recorded for this clonotype. The chain employs TRBV20-1 and TRBJ1-6; D remains ambiguous. Between the trimmed V and J ends, which lost 6 bases and 3 bases, there was a span of 15 bases. CDR1 is DFQATT, CDR2 SNEGSKA, per germline (reference sequence). The CDR3 spans 15 residues. CDR3 region: CSARQESHYNSPLHF. The DNA for the CDR3 is TGCAGTGCGAGGCAGGAGAGCCACTATAATTCACCCCTCCACTTT.

The chain has TRBV11-2 and TRBJ2-2; D not certain. Trimming cost V 2 bases and J 3 bases, with 13 bases left between them. Germline V CDR1 and CDR2: SGHAT, FQNNGV. This CDR3 comprises 16 residues. In nucleotides, the CDR3 is TGTGCCAGCAGCTTAAACAACCCCGGGCACACCGGGGAGCTGTTTTTT. Translating it yields CASSLNNPGHTGELFF.

This clonotype came up a few times. A much bigger clone sits one base away, suggesting this may be a read error. CDR3 sequence: CASSILYWDSDTDTQYF. CDR3 bases: TGTGCCAGCAGCATCCTATACTGGGACTCTGACACAGATACGCAGTATTTT. This chain connects TRBV7-6 to TRBJ2-3; a possible D gene is TRBD2 (6 bases). The CDR3 length is 17 residues. CDR1 is SGHVS and CDR2 is FNYEAQ in the germline V gene. V was pared by 5 bases and J by 2 bases, with 20 bases between.

This clonotype came up many times. V and J are TRBV28 and TRBJ2-4; the D call may be TRBD1 or TRBD2 (5 bases each). Germline assignment: CDR1 MDHEN and CDR2 SYDVKM. Trimming left V 9 bases short and J 6 bases short, with 18 bases between. CDR3 length: 14 amino acids. The CDR3 bases are TGTGCCAGTTCACTGTGGGACGGATCAAACATTCAGTACTTC. Its protein product is CASSLWDGSNIQYF.

This clonotype was observed many times. The V gene is TRBV11-2, the J gene TRBJ2-3; maybe TRBD2 (6 bases). With 1 base removed from V and 0 bases from J, the gap between germline ends came to 8 bases. This CDR3 is built from 15 residues. Germline V gene lookup returns CDR1 SGHAT and CDR2 FQNNGV. CDR3 region: CASSLAGESTDTQYF. In nucleotides, the CDR3 is TGTGCCAGCAGCTTAGCGGGAGAGAGCACAGATACGCAGTATTTT.

This clonotype was found a few times. The chain combines TRBV4-2 with TRBJ2-1; 8 bases fit TRBD2. The CDR3 consists of 16 residues. CDR1 is LGHNA, CDR2 YNFKEQ, per germline. V lost 1 base to trimming and J lost 7 bases; unmatched junction nucleotides: 9. The CDR3 DNA sequence: TGTGCCAGCAGCCAAGGTCAGCGGGAGAGGTCAAATGAGCAGTTCTTC. Its protein product is CASSQGQRERSNEQFF.

This clonotype has at least ten counts. This chain joins TRBV4-2 and TRBJ2-1, with TRBD1 identical over 10 bases. The trim removed 3 bases at V and 6 bases at J, leaving 2 bases unmatched. The germline V gene encodes CDR1 LGHNA and CDR2 YNFKEQ. The CDR3 runs to 14 residues. The CDR3 bases are TGTGCCAGCAGCCAGGGGACAGGGGCCAATGAGCAGTTCTTC. Its protein is CASSQGTGANEQFF.

This clonotype was found many times. The chain combines TRBV9 with TRBJ1-6; TRBD1 aligns across 7 bases. The CDR3 totals 13 residues. Germline loops: CDR1 SGDLS, CDR2 YYNGEE. Trimming cost V 7 bases and J 8 bases; bases outside gene matches: 6. The CDR3 DNA follows: TGTGCCAGCCGACAGGGTTCGCATTCACCCCTCCACTTT. This translates into CASRQGSHSPLHF.